The 18 T cell receptor beta chains below were found in one sample sequenced in a study of T cell clusters in autoimmune cytopenias. TRB rearrangements were amplified by touch-down multiplex PCR with mixed TRB-A/B primers. Reanalyzing the multiplex PCR reads, TCRdb keeps one entry per CDR3 protein, without DNA. The record lists about 10,000 distinct CDR3 sequences, of which the ten most abundant hold over 20%. Each sample's input was 250 ng genomic DNA, 38,000 or so genome equivalents. This same sample was also part of a study on T cell repertoires in aging, cancer and after chemotherapy.

Material: peripheral blood. The receptors were gathered from a human donor in good health.

The V and J genes are TRBV15 and TRBJ2-1; TCRdb returns TRBD1, unconfirmable since there is no DNA. Germline CDR1 is LNHNV and CDR2 is YYDKDF (reference sequence). The CDR3 has 15 residues. CDR3 region: CATRSPQGTHNEQFF.

The J gene is TRBJ1-6, the V gene TRBV6-6; the TCRdb D gene call, TRBD1, has no DNA to confirm it. The CDR3 extends over 16 amino acids. Germline CDR1 reads MNHNY; CDR2 reads SVGAGI (reference sequence). Here the CDR3 reads CASSSTGGVKGSPLHF.

The V gene is TRBV12-3 or TRBV12-4, the J gene TRBJ1-1; the TCRdb call, TRBD1, lacks DNA for checking. The CDR3 is 11 amino acids. CDR3 residues: CASSRTGRAFF.

V usage is TRBV20-1 and J usage is TRBJ2-1; the D call from TCRdb, TRBD2, cannot be confirmed without DNA. The germline CDR1 and CDR2 sequences are DFQATT and SNEGSKA (reference sequence). This CDR3 spans 17 amino acids. The CDR3 is CSARRGGLAGEYNEQFF.

The gene calls are TRBV19 and TRBJ2-1; TCRdb's D gene call, TRBD1, goes unchecked for lack of DNA. The CDR3 consists of 17 residues. CDR1 and CDR2 from the germline V gene are LNHDA and SQIVND (reference sequence). The CDR3 region is CATSPGGSRQDYNEQFF.

By frequency, this clonotype registers medium-sized. J is TRBJ2-1 and V is TRBV29-1; TCRdb picks TRBD2, but there is no DNA to check that call. The germline CDR1 and CDR2 sequences are SQVTM and ANQGSEA. The CDR3 covers 16 residues. The CDR3 protein is CSVAKLGGGVNNEQFF.

This rearrangement joins TRBV4-2 to TRBJ1-5. The CDR3 consists of 13 residues. CDR1 is LGHNA and CDR2 is YNFKEQ in the germline V gene. CDR3: CASSPGEHQPQHF.

The gene calls are TRBV11-1 and TRBJ1-2. The V gene's germline CDR1 is SGHAT and CDR2 FQDESV (reference sequence). The CDR3 has 16 residues. The CDR3 loop reads CASSPLADSNAYGYTF.

This chain joins TRBV7-9 and TRBJ2-3. This CDR3 comprises 15 residues. Germline-derived CDR1 and CDR2 are SEHNR and FQNEAQ (reference sequence). The chain's CDR3 is CASSPVGDGTDTQYF.

The gene calls are TRBV18 and TRBJ1-1; the D call from TCRdb, TRBD1, cannot be confirmed without DNA. CDR1 is KGHSH and CDR2 is LQKENI in the germline V gene. This CDR3 is built from 14 residues. CDR3 residues: CASSSGTENTEAFF.

V usage is TRBV10-3 and J usage is TRBJ1-2; absent DNA, TCRdb's TRBD1 call cannot be checked. CDR1 and CDR2 from the germline V gene are ENHRY and SYGVKD. The length of the CDR3 is 11 residues. CDR3 amino acids: CAISGGVGYTF.

The CDR3: CASSQRLTGLGAEKLFF. V and J are TRBV14 and TRBJ1-4; as DNA is missing, the TRBD1 call by TCRdb cannot be tested. In germline, CDR1 is SGHDN, CDR2 FVKESK. The CDR3 consists of 17 residues.

Judged by frequency, this clonotype is medium-sized. The chain links TRBV18 to TRBJ1-4. The CDR3 runs to 13 residues. Germline V gene sequence: CDR1 KGHSH, CDR2 LQKENI. Here the CDR3 reads CASSPPTNEKLFF.

Measured by frequency, this clonotype is medium-sized. The V gene is TRBV6-5, the J gene TRBJ2-2; lacking DNA, the TRBD1 call made by TCRdb goes unchecked. Germline-derived CDR1 and CDR2 are MNHEY and SVGAGI. The CDR3 has 16 residues. This CDR3 reads CASSGEGTLKTGELFF.

The rearrangement links TRBV19 to TRBJ1-1; TCRdb's D call, TRBD1, is unchecked because there is no DNA. The CDR3 length is 16 residues. Germline lookup yields CDR1 LNHDA and CDR2 SQIVND (reference sequence). CDR3 amino acids: CASSISPIGQNTEAFF.

The chain is built from TRBV6-6 and TRBJ1-6; TCRdb proposes TRBD1, but this gene call is untestable without DNA. Germline CDR1 is MNHNY and CDR2 is SVGAGI (reference sequence). The CDR3 is 15 amino acids. CDR3 residues: CASSARDSNNSPLHF.

V is TRBV12-3 or TRBV12-4 and J is TRBJ2-1. The CDR3 is 15 amino acids. CDR3 loop: CASSPKVLAVNEQFF.

V and J are TRBV20-1 and TRBJ2-1; the TRBD1 assignment by TCRdb is unverifiable without DNA. Germline V gene data show CDR1 as DFQATT and CDR2 as SNEGSKA (reference sequence). This CDR3 has 14 residues. CDR3 sequence: CSARGPRDFNEQFF.